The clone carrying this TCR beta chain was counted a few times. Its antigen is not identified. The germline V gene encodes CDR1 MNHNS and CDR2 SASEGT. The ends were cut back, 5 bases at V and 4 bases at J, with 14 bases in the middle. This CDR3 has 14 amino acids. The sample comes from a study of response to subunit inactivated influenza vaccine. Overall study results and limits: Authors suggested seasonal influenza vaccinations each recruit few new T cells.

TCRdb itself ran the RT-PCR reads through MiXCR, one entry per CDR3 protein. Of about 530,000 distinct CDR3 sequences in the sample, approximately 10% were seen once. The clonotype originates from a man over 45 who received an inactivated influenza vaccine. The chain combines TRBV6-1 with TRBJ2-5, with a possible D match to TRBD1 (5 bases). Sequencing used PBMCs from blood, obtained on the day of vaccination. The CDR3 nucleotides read TGTGCCAGCAGTAAATACGCAGGGATAGAGACCCAGTACTTC. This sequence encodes CASSKYAGIETQYF.